This TCR beta chain was found in a study of blood T cell repertoires in COVID-19. Across the study: Samples of COVID-19 (acute and convalescent) were obtained from the United States, Italy and Spain.

Study members were between roughly 18 and 89 years old and lived in roughly 24 US regions. Per the original methods: Reference gene primer amplification gave nucleated cell count estimates. Clones were sequenced by immunoSEQ multiplex PCR, and TCRdb holds only the in-frame ones, with some missing. V and J calls and clone size are those listed in that table; D and trimming were worked out from the DNA. The table lists approximately 300,000 clones, 86% of them singletons. The CDR3 has 13 residues. In germline, CDR1 is GTSNPN, CDR2 SVGIG (reference sequence). V shed 2 bases and J shed 4 bases, with 11 bases lying between them.

The sample taken for sequencing was PBMCs or T cells enriched from blood (not recorded which). This TCR derives from a woman under 30 who had recovered from COVID-19. This chain links TRBV30 with TRBJ1-2; D may be TRBD1 (6 bases). In DNA, the CDR3 is TGTGCCTGGAGTATGGACAGATTCTATGGCTACACCTTC. This encodes CAWSMDRFYGYTF.